The TCR beta chain described here comes from a study of CD8 T cells in ankylosing spondylitis. Overall study findings and caveats: A subset of motif variants has previously been described in the synovial fluid and blood of reactive arthritis. The study looked at matched synovial fluid samples from ankylosing spondylitis patients. Disease-linked clones were reported to be significantly enriched there. A motif of 7 to 9 highly homologous TCR beta variants was seen as apparently characteristic of ankylosing spondylitis blood.

This clonotype was observed a handful of times. No antigen is known for it. TCRdb analysed the 5' RACE reads with MiXCR anew, one entry per CDR3 protein. The table includes around 890,000 distinct CDR3 sequences, approximately 12% detected once. The junction had 3 bases not matched to a gene; V was cut back by 3 bases and J by 2 bases. The CDR3 is 15 amino acids. From germline, CDR1 is SGDLS and CDR2 YYNGEE. This chain uses TRBV9 with TRBJ2-3; 10 nucleotides line up with TRBD2. The source material was blood, either unsorted or a sorted T cell fraction (not recorded which). This TCR was sampled from a male donor with ankylosing spondylitis. CDR3 DNA sequence: TGTGCCAGCAGCGAAACTAGCGGGGCCACAGATACGCAGTATTTT. It encodes CASSETSGATDTQYF.